Sequencing of this T cell receptor (beta chain) was carried out in a study of CD8+CD57+ T cells in acquired aplastic anemia. This clonotype was counted at least ten times. The patients chosen for sequencing had shown expansion of CD8+CD57+ cells (detected by flow cytometry). This CDR3 is built from 14 residues. V lost 5 bases to trimming and J lost 0 bases, with 8 bases between them. CDR1 is LNHDA and CDR2 is SQIVND in the germline V gene (reference sequence). Profiling of TCR beta VDJ combinations and CDR3 sequences used genomic DNA as template. Each CDR3 protein is one row after TCRdb ran MiXCR on the reads. The sample records 120,000 or so distinct CDR3 sequences, over 30% being singletons.

Sequencing used sorted CD4+, CD8+, or CD8+CD57+ T cells (not recorded which) from PBMCs. The receptor comes from a human donor with aplastic anemia. This chain uses TRBV19 with TRBJ1-3, with D unresolved. The CDR3 nucleotides read TGTGCCAGTAGTTCCCAGGACTCTGGAAACACCATATATTTT. Residues: CASSSQDSGNTIYF.